The 21 T cell receptor beta chains presented below share a single source sample, sequenced in a study of cytomegalovirus exposure and HLA in healthy donors (dated by TCRdb to 2016 to 2017). The library was generated by the immunoSEQ multiplex PCR assay. For the multiplex PCR, a mixture combining 60 forward primers for TCR Vbeta segments and 13 reverse primers for TCR Jbeta segments was used. Drawn from immuneACCESS, this table holds only the in-frame rearrangements with V and J called that TCRdb kept. Clones are partly lost; checked studies trace under half to an unresolved V gene and leave the rest unexplained. The sample table shows 75,000 to 100,000 clones, and about three quarters are seen once. 16% of the sample is held by the ten biggest clonotypes. Sequencing was performed on PBMCs. Every receptor here comes from a man in his sixties in good health and CMV-seropositive.

V usage is TRBV15 and J usage is TRBJ1-4; possible D gene TRBD1, 6 bases. CDR1 is LNHNV, CDR2 YYDKDF, per germline (reference sequence). V shed 1 base and J shed 3 bases, with 9 bases lying between them. CDR3 length: 15 residues. CDR3 nucleotide sequence: TGTGCCACCAGCAGAGGGGGGCTCCCTAATGAAAAACTGTTTTTT. Translating it yields CATSRGGLPNEKLFF.

This clone appeared once. The chain combines TRBV11-2 with TRBJ2-7, with D possibly matching TRBD2 (6 bases). The CDR3 spans 15 residues. V shed 5 bases and J shed 0 bases, with 14 bases lying between them. Per the germline V gene, CDR1 is SGHAT and CDR2 is FQNNGV. CDR3: CASSRGAVVSYEQYF. The CDR3 DNA sequence: TGTGCCAGCAGCCGCGGGGCGGTAGTCTCCTACGAGCAGTACTTC.

V and J are TRBV2 and TRBJ2-7; TRBD1 is a possible D gene (5 bases). V gave up 4 bases and J gave up 6 bases, with 13 bases separating them. CDR1 is SNHLY and CDR2 is FYNNEI in the germline V gene. The CDR3 has 13 amino acids. As DNA, the CDR3 is TGTGCCAGCAGTGGTGACAGCACCTGCGAGCAGTACTTC. Its translation: CASSGDSTCEQYF.

The rearrangement joins TRBV4-2 to TRBJ2-5, with 11 bases identical to TRBD2. Trimming cost V 0 bases and J 11 bases; bases outside gene matches: 2. CDR1 and CDR2 (germline): LGHNA, YNFKEQ. The CDR3 runs to 13 residues. Written as DNA, the CDR3 is TGTGCCAGCAGCCAAGAACTAGCGGGGGAGCAGTACTTC. Translated: CASSQELAGEQYF.

With respect to this clone: The junction departs from germline at one end; a sequencing error may be responsible. The rearrangement links TRBV7-9 to TRBJ1-1; tentative D call: TRBD1 (5 bases). The CDR3 sequence is 13 residues long. Germline CDR1 is SEHNR and CDR2 is FQNEAQ (reference sequence). In nucleotides, the CDR3 is TGTTCCAGCAGCGCGGGGGGGGGCACTGAAGCTTTCTTT. Protein product: CSSSAGGGTEAFF. The full variable domain, with the rest looked up from reference TRBV7-9 and TRBJ1-1, is DTGVSQNPRHKITKRGQNVTFRCDPISEHNRLYWYRQTLGQGPEFLTYFQNEAQLEKSRLLSDRFSAERPKGSFSTLEIQRTEQGDSAMYLCSSSAGGGTEAFFGQGTRLTVV.

This clone is a singleton in its sample. One end of the junction does not line up with germline, which may come from a read error. CDR3 loop: CSSSPNPGEQYF. The CDR3 DNA follows: TGTTCCAGCAGCCCGAACCCAGGCGAGCAGTACTTC. The chain carries TRBV7-9 and TRBJ2-7; D call uncertain. The CDR3 contains 12 residues. Germline V gives CDR1 SEHNR, CDR2 FQNEAQ (reference sequence).

CDR3 DNA sequence: TGTGCCAGCAGCTACGGGACAGGGGGTATGTACGAGCAGTACTTC. This translates into CASSYGTGGMYEQYF. This chain uses TRBV7-6 with TRBJ2-7, with TRBD1 matching 11 bases. CDR3 length: 15 residues. Germline assignment: CDR1 SGHVS and CDR2 FNYEAQ. Trimming cost V 4 bases and J 4 bases; bases outside gene matches: 6.

The chain joins TRBV4-3 to TRBJ1-6, with a weak D call TRBD1 (5 bases). This CDR3 region has 14 residues. V lost 0 bases and J lost 7, with 7 bases in between. Germline V CDR1 and CDR2: LGHNA, YSLEER. The CDR3 loop reads CASSQDTGNSPLHF. The CDR3 nucleotides are TGCGCCAGCAGCCAAGATACAGGAAATTCACCCCTCCACTTT.

The sample holds a few counts of this clone. This rearrangement joins TRBV7-6 to TRBJ2-7; tentative D call: TRBD2 (7 bases). CDR1 is SGHVS, CDR2 FNYEAQ, per germline. V lost 3 bases and J lost 2, with 14 bases in between. This CDR3 spans 15 amino acids. The CDR3 loop reads CASSLGGTLTYEQYF. CDR3 DNA: TGTGCCAGCAGCTTGGGGGGGACACTTACCTACGAGCAGTACTTC.

CDR3 sequence (DNA): TGTGCCAGCAGCGTAGCCCCAGGGACAGGGATAGCCAAAAACATTCAGTACTTC. Translating gives CASSVAPGTGIAKNIQYF. The rearrangement links TRBV9 to TRBJ2-4, with 9 bases that match TRBD1. The V segment lost 0 bases and the J segment 0 bases; nucleotides outside the gene matches: 7. The V gene's germline CDR1 is SGDLS and CDR2 YYNGEE. The CDR3 is 18 amino acids.

V usage is TRBV7-9 and J usage is TRBJ2-2; D might be TRBD1 (5 bases). CDR1 and CDR2 from the germline V gene are SEHNR and FQNEAQ (reference sequence). Trimming cost V 8 bases and J 3 bases, with 16 bases left between them. This CDR3 spans 15 amino acids. CDR3 in amino acids: CASGTTRVDTGELFF. CDR3 DNA sequence: TGTGCCAGCGGAACCACCAGGGTGGACACCGGGGAGCTGTTTTTT.

The rearrangement uses TRBV25-1 and TRBJ1-5; TRBD1 might be the D (6 bases). CDR3 length: 14 amino acids. Trimming left V 6 bases short and J 1 base short, with 10 bases between. CDR1 and CDR2 (germline): MGHDK, SYGVNS. CDR3 in amino acids: CASSRTGSNQPQHF. The DNA of the CDR3 is TGTGCCAGCAGCCGCACAGGGAGCAATCAGCCCCAGCATTTT.

This sequence joins TRBV6-1 and TRBJ1-4; TRBD1 agrees at 7 bases. Germline values: CDR1 MNHNS, CDR2 SASEGT. The trim removed 6 bases at V and 4 bases at J, leaving 5 bases unmatched. This CDR3 contains 14 residues. In nucleotides, the CDR3 is TGTGCCAGCAGGGGGACAGCGAATAATGAAAAACTGTTTTTT. Amino acid sequence: CASRGTANNEKLFF.

V gene TRBV5-6 combines with J gene TRBJ2-1; 8 nucleotides align to TRBD2. The CDR3 extends over 16 amino acids. CDR1 SGHDT and CDR2 YYEEEE come from the germline V gene. J gave up 4 bases and V 0 bases, and 6 bases lay outside the gene matches. CDR3 DNA: TGTGCCAGCAGCTTGGAGGCAGCGGGGGCTTACAATGAGCAGTTCTTC. Its protein is CASSLEAAGAYNEQFF. The entire variable domain, with the rest obtained from reference TRBV5-6 and TRBJ2-1, is as follows: DAGVTQSPTHLIKTRGQQVTLRCSPKSGHDTVSWYQQALGQGPQFIFQYYEEEERQRGNFPDRFSGHQFPNYSSELNVNALLLGDSALYLCASSLEAAGAYNEQFFGPGTRLTVL.

The chain employs TRBV7-9 and TRBJ1-5; D is unresolved. V was trimmed by 2 bases and J by 0 bases, leaving 11 bases between them. This CDR3 has 16 amino acids. Germline-derived CDR1 and CDR2 are SEHNR and FQNEAQ (reference sequence). The CDR3 DNA sequence: TGTGCCAGCAGCTTACCCAGGCCGTATAGCAATCAGCCCCAGCATTTT. It specifies CASSLPRPYSNQPQHF.

This rearrangement joins TRBV4-1 to TRBJ2-5; D is perhaps TRBD1 (6 bases). CDR3 length: 15 amino acids. Trimming stripped 3 bases from V and 4 bases from J, with 15 bases between. In germline, CDR1 is MGHRA, CDR2 YSYEKL. The CDR3 here is CASSHAQGPRETQYF. As DNA, the CDR3 is TGCGCCAGCAGCCACGCACAGGGTCCACGAGAGACCCAGTACTTC.

This clone was picked up a small number of times. This chain connects TRBV12-5 to TRBJ2-1; 8 bases are a match to TRBD1. This CDR3 is 13 amino acids long. Per the germline V gene, CDR1 is LGHNT and CDR2 is FRNRAP. The V segment lost 7 bases and the J segment 7 bases; nucleotides outside the gene matches: 6. The CDR3 reads CASDSTGANEQFF. The CDR3 DNA reads as TGTGCTAGTGATTCGACAGGGGCGAATGAGCAGTTCTTC.

V gene TRBV7-9 combines with J gene TRBJ2-5; D is ambiguous. The CDR3 consists of 15 residues. Trimming removed 8 bases from V and 5 bases from J, with 21 bases in between. Germline V CDR1 and CDR2: SEHNR, FQNEAQ (reference sequence). The CDR3 DNA sequence: TGTGCCAGCTCCGAGACACATCCTGGTCGGGAGACCCAGTACTTC. Translation gives CASSETHPGRETQYF. The full variable domain, its missing parts supplied by reference TRBV7-9 and TRBJ2-5, is DTGVSQNPRHKITKRGQNVTFRCDPISEHNRLYWYRQTLGQGPEFLTYFQNEAQLEKSRLLSDRFSAERPKGSFSTLEIQRTEQGDSAMYLCASSETHPGRETQYFGPGTRLLVL.

V is TRBV29-1 and J is TRBJ2-5, with 10 bases lining up with TRBD2. The trim removed 2 bases at V and 3 bases at J, leaving 6 bases unmatched. Germline V gene data show CDR1 as SQVTM and CDR2 as ANQGSEA. CDR3 length equals 15 residues. The CDR3 bases are TGCAGCGTTGAACGGCTAGCGGGGGTTAAAGAGACCCAGTACTTC. Translating gives CSVERLAGVKETQYF.

The chain couples TRBV5-6 to TRBJ2-3, with D possibly matching TRBD1 (5 bases). The CDR3 loop spans 16 amino acids. V was trimmed by 2 bases and J by 6 bases, leaving 19 bases between them. Germline CDR1 reads SGHDT; CDR2 reads YYEEEE. The CDR3 sequence is CASSFNQGPQWDTQYF. As DNA, the CDR3 is TGTGCCAGCAGCTTCAACCAGGGCCCCCAGTGGGATACGCAGTATTTT.

The chain carries TRBV7-8 and TRBJ1-6; 7 bases match TRBD1. This CDR3 comprises 15 residues. Germline CDR1 is SGHVS and CDR2 is FQNEAQ. J gave up 6 bases and V 7 bases, and 9 bases lay outside the gene matches. CDR3 DNA: TGTGCCAGCACCCCTGGGGCAGGGGGTAATTCACCCCTCCACTTT. Encoded protein: CASTPGAGGNSPLHF. The variable domain in full, with the rest retrieved from reference TRBV7-8 and TRBJ1-6, is GAGVSQSPRYKVAKRGQDVALRCDPISGHVSLFWYQQALGQGPEFLTYFQNEAQLDKSGLPSDRFFAERPEGSVSTLKIQRTQQEDSAVYLCASTPGAGGNSPLHFGNGTRLTVT.